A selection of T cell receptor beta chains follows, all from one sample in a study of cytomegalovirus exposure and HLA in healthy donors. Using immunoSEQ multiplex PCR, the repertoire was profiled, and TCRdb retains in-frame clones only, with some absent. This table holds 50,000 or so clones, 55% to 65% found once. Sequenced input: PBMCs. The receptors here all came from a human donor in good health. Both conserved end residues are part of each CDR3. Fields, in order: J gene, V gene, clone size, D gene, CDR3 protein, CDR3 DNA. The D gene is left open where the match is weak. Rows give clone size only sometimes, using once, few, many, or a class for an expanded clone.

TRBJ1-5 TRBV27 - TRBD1 CASGDRPNQPQHF TGTGCCAGCGGGGACAGGCCCAATCAGCCCCAGCATTTT
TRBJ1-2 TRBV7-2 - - CASSLGQNYGYTF TGTGCCAGCAGCTTGGGGCAGAACTATGGCTACACCTTC
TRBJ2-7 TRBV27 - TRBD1 CASSYRDSASEQYF TGTGCCAGCAGCTACCGGGACAGTGCCTCCGAGCAGTACTTC
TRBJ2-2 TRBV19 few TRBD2 CAGKTSGNTGELFF TGTGCCGGAAAGACTAGCGGGAACACCGGGGAGCTGTTTTTT
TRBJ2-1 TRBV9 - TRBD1 CASSATGDPFLYNEQFF TGTGCCAGCAGCGCTACAGGGGACCCTTTTCTCTACAATGAGCAGTTCTTC
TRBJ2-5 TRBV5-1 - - CASSLRPSRGTQYF TGCGCCAGCAGCTTAAGACCGTCGCGGGGGACCCAGTACTTC
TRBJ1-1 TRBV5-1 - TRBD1 CASRRQGAVTEAFF TGCGCCAGCAGAAGACAGGGGGCGGTTACTGAAGCTTTCTTT
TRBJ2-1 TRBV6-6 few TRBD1 CASIPGYGQGHNEQFF TGTGCCAGCATTCCGGGATACGGACAGGGCCACAATGAGCAGTTCTTC
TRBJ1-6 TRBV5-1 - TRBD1 CASSLGGQGRSPLHF TGCGCCAGCAGCTTGGGGGGACAGGGTCGTTCACCCCTCCACTTT
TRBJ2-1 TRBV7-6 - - CASSWILDSYNEQFF TGTGCCAGCAGTTGGATACTAGACTCCTACAATGAGCAGTTCTTC
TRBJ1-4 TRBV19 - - CASKAVATNEKLFF TGTGCCAGTAAGGCGGTTGCAACTAATGAAAAACTGTTTTTT